Sequencing of this T cell receptor beta chain was carried out in a study of CD8 T cells in Susac syndrome. About the research overall: At blood draw, Susac syndrome patients were therapy-naive, on corticosteroids, or on intravenous immunoglobulin alone.

Reverse transcription used about 0.45 to 1 ug RNA and random hexamers. TCRdb reanalysed the immunoSEQ multiplex PCR reads using MiXCR and keeps one entry per CDR3 protein. Of roughly 100,000 distinct CDR3 sequences listed, roughly 96% are singletons. CD8+ and CD4+ T cells from blood underwent TCR beta sequencing, which was carried out in a high-throughput format. Each Susac syndrome patient had definite or probable disease by recently defined criteria. For this clonotype: Its antigen is currently unknown.

General study results and limits: As the study acknowledged, the number of individuals in its TCR sequencing and HLA analysis was relatively small.

Germline-derived CDR1 and CDR2 are SGHRS and YFSETQ. The CDR3 extends over 14 amino acids. Between the trimmed V and J ends, which lost 3 bases and 5 bases, there was a span of 14 bases. This clonotype was obtained from a human donor with Susac syndrome. Sequenced sample: CD8+ T cells from PBMCs. The chain uses TRBV5-1 and TRBJ2-5; tentatively, D is TRBD1 (5 bases). For the CDR3, the DNA is TGCGCCAGCAGCTCGGTCAGGGTTGAGGAGACCCAGTACTTC. The encoded protein is CASSSVRVEETQYF.